This T cell receptor beta chain was retrieved from a study of cytomegalovirus exposure and HLA in healthy donors. The overall study: Genotyping of roughly 400 donors showed that 80% to 85% belonged to the Caucasian-associated ancestry cluster.

With V trimmed by 6 bases and J by 5 bases, 10 bases remained unmatched. Germline lookup yields CDR1 MNHEY and CDR2 SVGAGI. The CDR3 is made up of 15 amino acids. A note on this clone: The antigen is not known.

Overall study findings and caveats: Apparent HLA restriction characterized most CMV-associated TCR beta chains in a later analysis. There were reportedly fewer N-insertions in an Asian-associated ancestry cluster than the roughly 670-donor mean, in a later analysis. In vitro experiments confirmed that three CMV-associated chains were specific for CMV antigens.

This PCR relied on a set of 60 Vbeta primers and 13 Jbeta primers. Using immunoSEQ multiplex PCR, the repertoire was profiled, and TCRdb retains in-frame clones only, with some absent. The table shows 150,000 or so clones, with over 60% occurring only once. The sequenced sample consisted of PBMCs. The receptor's source is a girl aged 5-17 years in good health and CMV-seronegative. The chain combines TRBV6-5 with TRBJ1-5; 7 bases are shared with TRBD1. CDR3 DNA: TGTGCCAGCAGACAGAGACAGGGCGGACATCAGCCCCAGCATTTT. Translation gives CASRQRQGGHQPQHF.